Listed below are T cell receptor beta chains from one sample, sequenced in a study of shared clonotypes between healthy human individuals. Repertoires were generated with immunoSEQ multiplex PCR, while TCRdb's copy carries only in-frame clones and drops some. This table has more than 2,000,000 clones, approximately 95% appearing once. Sample: naive CD4+ T cells from PBMCs. The receptor set was obtained from a man aged 18 to 29 in good health. Some clones in this sample may be carry-over from other donors' samples. CDR3s include the opening cysteine and the closing phenylalanine or tryptophan. D genes are given only for firm matches. A row's size may be missing; if present it is once, few, many or a size class.

cdr3_length: 14; clone_size: NA; v_call: TRBV10-2; j_call: TRBJ2-2; d_call: NA; cdr3_aa: CATAGQMATGELFF; cdr3_nt: TGCGCCACCGCGGGGCAGATGGCCACCGGGGAGCTGTTTTTT
cdr3_length: 12; clone_size: NA; v_call: TRBV28; j_call: TRBJ2-4; d_call: NA; cdr3_aa: CASSLKGAIQYF; cdr3_nt: TGTGCCAGCAGTTTAAAGGGAGCCATTCAGTACTTC
cdr3_length: 16; clone_size: NA; v_call: TRBV4-1; j_call: TRBJ1-2; d_call: NA; cdr3_aa: CASSPRPGQFIDGYTF; cdr3_nt: TGCGCCAGCAGCCCACGTCCGGGACAATTTATAGATGGCTACACCTTC
cdr3_length: 14; clone_size: once; v_call: TRBV2; j_call: TRBJ1-1; d_call: TRBD1; cdr3_aa: CASRDRGRDTEAFF; cdr3_nt: TGTGCCAGCAGGGACAGGGGTAGGGACACTGAAGCTTTCTTT
cdr3_length: 15; clone_size: NA; v_call: TRBV4-1; j_call: TRBJ1-2; d_call: NA; cdr3_aa: CASSQGTGGNYGYTF; cdr3_nt: TGCGCCAGCAGCCAAGGTACAGGAGGGAACTATGGCTACACCTTC
cdr3_length: 14; clone_size: NA; v_call: TRBV5-1; j_call: TRBJ1-5; d_call: NA; cdr3_aa: CASSLDSRGQPQHF; cdr3_nt: TGCGCCAGCAGCTTGGACTCGCGCGGTCAGCCCCAGCATTTT
cdr3_length: 16; clone_size: NA; v_call: TRBV18; j_call: TRBJ2-7; d_call: NA; cdr3_aa: CASSPRIDGGSYEQYF; cdr3_nt: TGTGCCAGCTCACCCCGGATTGACGGGGGCTCCTACGAGCAGTACTTC
cdr3_length: 14; clone_size: once; v_call: TRBV5-1; j_call: TRBJ2-5; d_call: TRBD1; cdr3_aa: CASSPDRGFGTQYF; cdr3_nt: TGCGCCAGCAGCCCGGACAGGGGTTTCGGGACCCAGTACTTC
cdr3_length: 11; clone_size: NA; v_call: TRBV28; j_call: TRBJ1-2; d_call: NA; cdr3_aa: CASSSTQGYTF; cdr3_nt: TGTGCCAGCAGTTCGACACAGGGCTACACCTTC
cdr3_length: 16; clone_size: NA; v_call: TRBV29-1; j_call: TRBJ2-5; d_call: NA; cdr3_aa: CSVEKRGGPVIETQYF; cdr3_nt: TGCAGCGTTGAGAAAAGGGGGGGCCCGGTGATAGAGACCCAGTACTTC
cdr3_length: 15; clone_size: NA; v_call: TRBV19; j_call: TRBJ2-3; d_call: NA; cdr3_aa: CASSPEEGGQITQYF; cdr3_nt: TGTGCCAGTAGTCCCGAGGAGGGTGGACAGATTACGCAGTATTTT
cdr3_length: 14; clone_size: NA; v_call: TRBV11-2; j_call: TRBJ2-5; d_call: TRBD2; cdr3_aa: CASRRLAGRETQYF; cdr3_nt: TGTGCCAGCAGGAGGCTAGCGGGGCGAGAGACCCAGTACTTC